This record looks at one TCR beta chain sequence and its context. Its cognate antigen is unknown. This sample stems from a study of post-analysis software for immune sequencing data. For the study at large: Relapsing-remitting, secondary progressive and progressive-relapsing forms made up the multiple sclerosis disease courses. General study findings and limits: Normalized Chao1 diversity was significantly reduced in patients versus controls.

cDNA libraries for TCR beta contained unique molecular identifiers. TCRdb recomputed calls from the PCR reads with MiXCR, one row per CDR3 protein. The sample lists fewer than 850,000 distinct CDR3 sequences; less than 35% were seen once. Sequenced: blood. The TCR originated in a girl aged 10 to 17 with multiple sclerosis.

CDR3 bases: TGTGCCTCGGCGCGATATAGGAACACTGAAGCTTTCTTT. Translated, it gives CASARYRNTEAFF. The J gene is TRBJ1-1, the V gene TRBV6-1; D is ambiguous. Trimming cost V 11 bases and J 1 base, with 14 bases left between them. Germline CDR1 reads MNHNS; CDR2 reads SASEGT. CDR3 length: 13 residues.